The clone carrying this T cell receptor beta chain was picked up one time. Its antigen is unknown. A much larger clone differs from this one at a single base, so this may be a read error. This sample is drawn from a study of T-cell memory formation after mild COVID-19. General study findings and limits: Mainly CM and EM harbored the contracting CD4+ clones; mainly EMRA harbored the CD8+ ones.

TCRdb re-called the 5' RACE reads through MiXCR, storing one row per CDR3 protein. The sample yields about 260,000 distinct CDR3 sequences, over 7% seen once. CDR3 length: 14 residues. The V segment lost 8 bases and the J segment 5 bases; nucleotides outside the gene matches: 11. V is TRBV12-3 or TRBV12-4 and J is TRBJ2-5, with 7 bases lining up with TRBD2. The sequenced sample consisted of PBMCs or a T cell subset sorted from them (not recorded which). This TCR came from a man in his late teens or twenties who had mild COVID-19 (a few samples of this study predate the infection). Cell type and time point are not known. The CDR3 sequence: CASCPLGGSETQYF. The CDR3 DNA sequence: TGTGCCAGCTGTCCCCTCGGGGGGTCGGAGACCCAGTACTTC.